This T cell receptor (beta chain) derives from a study of control samples from healthy donors and cancer patients. CDR3 length: 15 amino acids. V was pared by 3 bases and J by 7 bases, with 10 bases of the junction left unmatched. Germline lookup yields CDR1 SGDLS and CDR2 YYNGEE. This table comes from immunoSEQ multiplex PCR, and its TCRdb copy is limited to in-frame clones, with some not included. The sample consists of about 130,000 clones, around nine tenths of them appearing once. The chain has TRBV9 and TRBJ1-5, with 7 bases aligning to TRBD1. The specimen was blood. The clonotype originates from a man between 18 and 35 years old in good health. CDR3 DNA: TGTGCCAGCAGCGGCGGGACAGTGGAAGGACAGCCCCAGCATTTT. This translates into CASSGGTVEGQPQHF.